This entry concerns a single TCR beta chain. TCRdb fed the RT-PCR reads into MiXCR, producing one record per CDR3 protein. The sample includes fewer than 500,000 distinct CDR3 sequences, 16% of them seen just once. These data originate in a study of patients and donors after allogeneic stem cell transplantation. V was clipped by 3 bases and J by 6 bases; unmatched bases: 5. The CDR3 contains 13 residues. CDR1 is ENHRY, CDR2 SYGVKD, per germline. J is TRBJ2-7 and V is TRBV10-3; 7 nucleotides align to TRBD1. The source of this sequence is a human donor who was either an allogeneic HSCT recipient or a stem cell or donor lymphocyte infusion donor (not recorded which). It is not recorded whose cells these are; they may come from a transplant donor. Sequencing was done on a sample of blood, either unsorted or a sorted T cell fraction (not recorded which). CDR3 nucleotides: TGTGCCATCAGTGATCTATGGACAGGCGAGCAGTACTTC. Translation: CAISDLWTGEQYF.